Presented here are 14 T cell receptor beta chains from one specimen sequenced in a study of Tregs in tolerant kidney transplant recipients. The antigens these receptors bind are not known. Produced via immunoSEQ multiplex PCR; TCRdb's table is partial and in-frame only. Of 15,000 to 19,000 clones in the sample, about half were seen once. After more than five days with irradiated graft donor PBMCs, CFSE-labeled recipient PBMCs were FACS-sorted. The sequencing used CD4+ T cells from blood cultured with allogeneic cells, collected before the transplant. All receptors derive from a human patient who received a combined kidney and bone marrow transplant.

This clone is categorized as medium-sized (0.01 to 0.1%). This rearrangement joins TRBV2 to TRBJ1-5, with TRBD1 matching 9 bases. Losses at the gene ends were 7 bases for V and 6 bases for J; bases not matched to a gene: 16. Germline V lookup: CDR1 SNHLY, CDR2 FYNNEI. This CDR3 is built from 17 residues. In DNA, the CDR3 is TGTGCCAGCACCCTACTTGTACAGGGGGCGCGTGGTCAGCCCCAGCATTTT. Residues: CASTLLVQGARGQPQHF.

The V gene is TRBV5-1, the J gene TRBJ2-1; D gene unclear. Trimming removed 2 bases at V and 7 bases at J, with 7 bases between. CDR1 SGHRS and CDR2 YFSETQ come from the germline V gene. The CDR3 runs 12 residues. The CDR3 nucleotides are TGCGCCAGCAGCTTTAGAAGAAATGAGCAGTTCTTC. Its protein product is CASSFRRNEQFF.

This chain uses TRBV28 with TRBJ1-5; 9 bases agree with TRBD1. CDR1 MDHEN and CDR2 SYDVKM come from the germline V gene. The CDR3 sequence is 20 residues long. With 3 bases clipped from V and 1 base from J, the junction kept 16 bases outside the gene matches. The CDR3 loop reads CASSFRGVTGGFGSNQPQHF. CDR3 nucleotide sequence: TGTGCCAGCAGTTTTCGGGGCGTGACAGGGGGGTTCGGGAGCAATCAGCCCCAGCATTTT. The variable domain in full, completed from reference TRBV28 and TRBJ1-5, reads DVKVTQSSRYLVKRTGEKVFLECVQDMDHENMFWYRQDPGLGLRLIYFSYDVKMKEKGDIPEGYSVSREKKERFSLILESASTNQTSMYLCASSFRGVTGGFGSNQPQHFGDGTRLSIL.

This chain joins TRBV5-5 and TRBJ2-2; D ambiguous. This CDR3 has 13 residues. CDR1 and CDR2 from the germline V gene are SGHKS and YYEKEE (reference sequence). Deletions cut 2 bases from V and 13 bases from J, with 15 bases between. As DNA, the CDR3 is TGTGCCAGCAGCTTCTCACAGATAGGAATGCTGTTTTTT. Translation: CASSFSQIGMLFF.

The chain employs TRBV30 and TRBJ2-7, with D maybe TRBD1 (6 bases). The CDR3 runs 14 residues. Trimming removed 0 bases at V and 1 base at J, with 10 bases between. CDR1 is GTSNPN, CDR2 SVGIG, per germline (reference sequence). CDR3: CAWSVTGRSYEQYF. CDR3 DNA sequence: TGTGCCTGGAGTGTGACAGGAAGGTCCTACGAGCAGTACTTC.

The gene calls are TRBV2 and TRBJ1-3, with a possible D match to TRBD1 (5 bases). The V gene lost 6 bases and the J gene lost 3 bases, with 15 bases spanning the gap. From germline, CDR1 is SNHLY and CDR2 FYNNEI. This CDR3 has 15 amino acids. CDR3 protein: CASRLTGGFGNTIYF. The CDR3 DNA is TGTGCCAGCAGACTCACGGGGGGTTTTGGAAACACCATATATTTT. Filled out from reference TRBV2 and TRBJ1-3, the complete variable domain reads EPEVTQTPSHQVTQMGQEVILRCVPISNHLYFYWYRQILGQKVEFLVSFYNNEISEKSEIFDDQFSVERPDGSNFTLKIRSTKLEDSAMYFCASRLTGGFGNTIYFGEGSWLTVV.

V gene TRBV5-4 combines with J gene TRBJ2-5; possible D gene TRBD2, 6 bases. The CDR3 extends over 15 amino acids. V lost 4 bases, J lost 1 base, and 14 bases lay in between. CDR1 is SGHNT, CDR2 YYREEE, per germline (reference sequence). CDR3 DNA sequence: TGTGCCAGCAGCCTCCGGGGAGGCCTCCAAGAGACCCAGTACTTC. Amino acid sequence: CASSLRGGLQETQYF.

V usage is TRBV5-5 and J usage is TRBJ2-5, with 9 bases matching TRBD1. The CDR3 runs to 15 residues. Germline CDR1 is SGHKS and CDR2 is YYEKEE (reference sequence). Trimming cost V 0 bases and J 5 bases; bases outside gene matches: 5. DNA of the CDR3: TGTGCCAGCAGCTTGGGGGGACAGGGACCGGAGACCCAGTACTTC. It is translated as CASSLGGQGPETQYF. Using reference TRBV5-5 and TRBJ2-5 for the parts outside the CDR3, the full variable domain is DAGVTQSPTHLIKTRGQQVTLRCSPISGHKSVSWYQQVLGQGPQFIFQYYEKEERGRGNFPDRFSARQFPNYSSELNVNALLLGDSALYLCASSLGGQGPETQYFGPGTRLLVL.

Concerning this clone itself: Other nucleotide sequences from this sample produce the same CDR3. The rearrangement links TRBV7-6 to TRBJ1-6; weak D call: TRBD1 (5 bases). Germline values: CDR1 SGHVS, CDR2 FNYEAQ. Between the trimmed V and J ends, which lost 2 bases and 13 bases, there was a span of 12 bases. There are 13 residues in the CDR3. CDR3 in amino acids: CASSLRGGSPLHF. Here the CDR3 DNA reads TGTGCCAGCAGCTTAAGGGGAGGCTCCCCCCTCCACTTT.

The chain uses TRBV15 and TRBJ2-5; TRBD2 aligns across 11 bases. The CDR3 consists of 15 residues. With V trimmed by 3 bases and J by 1 base, 1 base remained unmatched. Germline assignment: CDR1 LNHNV and CDR2 YYDKDF (reference sequence). CDR3 amino acids: CATSSGLAGQETQYF. Here the CDR3 DNA reads TGTGCCACCAGCAGTGGACTAGCGGGCCAAGAGACCCAGTACTTC.

The rearrangement joins TRBV15 to TRBJ1-6, with D perhaps TRBD1 (6 bases). Germline CDR1 is LNHNV and CDR2 is YYDKDF (reference sequence). Trimming removed 0 bases at V and 11 bases at J, with 17 bases between. CDR3 size: 16 residues. The CDR3 bases are TGTGCCACCAGCAGAGAAGCCGGGACACCGACTCCACCCCTCCACTTT. This encodes CATSREAGTPTPPLHF.

The J gene is TRBJ2-2, the V gene TRBV7-7; TRBD2 agrees at 9 bases. Per the germline V gene, CDR1 is SSHAT and CDR2 is FNYEAQ (reference sequence). This CDR3 is 15 amino acids long. V dropped 1 base and J dropped 5; count of bases not matched to a gene: 2. The CDR3: CASSLGLAGTGELFF. The CDR3 coding sequence is TGTGCCAGCAGCTTAGGGCTAGCGGGAACCGGGGAGCTGTTTTTT.

The chain uses TRBV14 and TRBJ1-2; 9 bases are a match to TRBD1. Germline CDR1 reads SGHDN; CDR2 reads FVKESK. V trimming: 0 bases; J trimming: 4 bases; junction bases outside the gene matches: 6. The CDR3 extends over 16 amino acids. The CDR3 coding sequence is TGTGCCAGCAGCCAAGATGTCGGGACAGGGAGCTATGGCTACACCTTC. Its translation: CASSQDVGTGSYGYTF.

The chain combines TRBV6-5 with TRBJ1-6; possibly TRBD1 for D (6 bases). CDR3 length: 14 amino acids. CDR1 and CDR2 (germline): MNHEY, SVGAGI. V lost 6 bases and J lost 8, with 14 bases in between. In DNA, the CDR3 is TGTGCCAGCAGAGGAACAGGGTACCATTCACCCCTCCACTTT. This translates into CASRGTGYHSPLHF.